This T cell receptor (beta chain) came from a study of T-cell memory formation after mild COVID-19. Overall study results and limits: Clones that contracted clustered mainly in CM and EM if CD4+ and in EMRA if CD8+. Clones contracting over day 15 to 85 were CD4/CD8 balanced, with later expanders leaning CD4+.

MiXCR, run by TCRdb on the 5' RACE reads, gives a single entry per CDR3 protein. The sample lists about 310,000 distinct CDR3 sequences; 15% were seen once. Germline V gene lookup returns CDR1 SGHDT and CDR2 YYEEEE. V lost 0 bases and J lost 10, with 10 bases in between. The CDR3 length is 12 residues. To note about this clonotype: The antigen is undetermined.

J is TRBJ1-1 and V is TRBV5-6, with D possibly TRBD1 on 5 matching bases. The source material was PBMCs or a T cell subset sorted from them (not recorded which). The sequence was collected from a man between 18 and 29 years old who had mild COVID-19 (a few samples of this study predate the infection). Cell type and time point are not known. CDR3 loop: CASSLAGGPAFF. The CDR3, as DNA: TGTGCCAGCAGCTTGGCCGGGGGACCAGCTTTCTTT.